The rows below give T cell receptor beta chains drawn from one sample of a study of technical replicates of blood from a few donors. Clones were sequenced by immunoSEQ multiplex PCR, and TCRdb holds only the in-frame ones, with some missing. This table has about 80,000 clones, 95% to 98% appearing once. Input material: T cells isolated from PBMCs. These receptors were taken from a human donor in good health. The CDR3 runs from the conserved cysteine through the conserved F or W. D genes are given only for firm matches. Clone size is not always given. Where it is, it says once, few, many or a class for expanded clones.

abundance | d_gene | j_gene | v_gene | CDR3nt | CDR3aa
- | - | TRBJ2-3 | TRBV29-1 | TGCAGCCAGGCCTGGGGACAAGGAGATACGCAGTATTTT | CSQAWGQGDTQYF
- | - | TRBJ1-4 | TRBV6-1 | TGTGCCAGCAGTGAAACAGGGCTGGAAAAACTGTTTTTT | CASSETGLEKLFF
once | - | TRBJ1-5 | TRBV29-1 | TGCAGCGTTGTGGAGACCTTCAATCAGCCCCAGCATTTT | CSVVETFNQPQHF
- | - | TRBJ1-1 | TRBV19 | TGTGCCAGTAGTATCCTAAGGTACGGGACTCATATGAACACTGAAGCTTTCTTT | CASSILRYGTHMNTEAFF
- | TRBD2 | TRBJ2-3 | TRBV4-3 | TGCGCCAGCAGCCTGACTAGCGGGAGCACAGATACGCAGTATTTT | CASSLTSGSTDTQYF
- | TRBD2 | TRBJ2-7 | TRBV4-2 | TGTGCCAGCAGCCAAACGGGAGGGGTCAACGAGCAGTACTTC | CASSQTGGVNEQYF
- | - | TRBJ2-2 | TRBV19 | TGTGCCAGTACCCCAATACTGGCGGCCTTGAACGGGGAGCTGTTTTTT | CASTPILAALNGELFF
- | - | TRBJ2-7 | TRBV27 | TGTGCCACCTCAGGGTCCTACGAGCAGTACTTC | CATSGSYEQYF
- | - | TRBJ2-1 | TRBV25-1 | TGTGCCAGCAGTGAAAGGAGGCACAATGAGCAGTTCTTC | CASSERRHNEQFF
- | - | TRBJ2-3 | TRBV29-1 | TGCAGCGTTGCGAGGGATACGCAGTATTTT | CSVARDTQYF
- | TRBD2 | TRBJ2-7 | TRBV6-5 | TGTGCCAGCTCTCGTGGACTAGCAGACTACGAGCAGTACTTC | CASSRGLADYEQYF
- | - | TRBJ2-7 | TRBV7-2 | TGTGCCAGCCCGGGGAACTCCCCCTACGAGCAGTACTTC | CASPGNSPYEQYF
- | TRBD2 | TRBJ2-7 | TRBV2 | TGTGCCTCTCGAGCGGGAGCCTATTCTATTTCATCCGAGCAGTACTTC | CASRAGAYSISSEQYF
- | - | TRBJ1-2 | TRBV25-1 | TGTGCCAGCAGTGACCTCCGGGACACGACTAACTATGGCTACACCTTC | CASSDLRDTTNYGYTF
- | TRBD1 | TRBJ1-4 | TRBV13 | TGTGCCAGCAGCTCTAACAGGGGAACTAATGAAAAACTGTTTTTT | CASSSNRGTNEKLFF
- | - | TRBJ1-2 | TRBV19 | TGTGCCAGTAGTCCACAGGGCAGCGGTAACTATGGCTACACCTTC | CASSPQGSGNYGYTF
- | - | TRBJ2-1 | TRBV7-9 | TGTGCCAGCAGCTTGTATACCGGGGAAAGAGGATACAATGAGCAGTTCTTC | CASSLYTGERGYNEQFF
- | TRBD2 | TRBJ2-1 | TRBV4-3 | TGCGCCAGCAGTGGAGCGGGAGGGGGGAATGAGCAGTTCTTC | CASSGAGGGNEQFF
- | - | TRBJ1-5 | TRBV9 | TGTGCCAGCAGCGGAGGGGACATAGGACAGCCCCAGCATTTT | CASSGGDIGQPQHF
- | - | TRBJ2-7 | TRBV5-4 | TGTGCCAGCAGCCCCCAACAGGGCTCCTACGAGCAGTACTTC | CASSPQQGSYEQYF
- | - | TRBJ1-1 | TRBV15 | TGTGCCACCAGCAGAGATCCGCAGTTCTCAGCTTTCTTT | CATSRDPQFSAFF
- | TRBD1 | TRBJ1-1 | TRBV28 | TGTGCCAGCAGGGGCACAGGGGGCGCCGGCACTGAAGCTTTCTTT | CASRGTGGAGTEAFF
- | - | TRBJ1-2 | TRBV27 | TGTGCCAGCAGTTTTTGGGGGGAAGGCTACACCTTC | CASSFWGEGYTF
- | TRBD1 | TRBJ2-1 | TRBV27 | TGTGCCAGCAGTAAGGACAGGGCCTACAATGAGCAGTTCTTC | CASSKDRAYNEQFF
- | - | TRBJ1-2 | TRBV7-2 | TGTGCCAGCAGCGCCCTAGGCGTGGGTGGCTACACCTTC | CASSALGVGGYTF
- | - | TRBJ2-1 | TRBV18 | TGTGCCAGCTCACCTCCTCAGGGTTCGGACAATGAGCAGTTCTTC | CASSPPQGSDNEQFF
once | TRBD2 | TRBJ2-1 | TRBV4-3 | TGCGCCAGCAGCCAAGTCCGGACTAGCGGGATTTACAATGAGCAGTTCTTC | CASSQVRTSGIYNEQFF
- | TRBD2 | TRBJ2-3 | TRBV9 | TGTGCCAGCGGGGCTAGCGGTAGCACAGATACGCAGTATTTT | CASGASGSTDTQYF
once | - | TRBJ2-5 | TRBV6-6 | TGTGCCAGTATGTTGGGAGTAGCACAAGAGACCCAGTACTTC | CASMLGVAQETQYF
- | - | TRBJ1-3 | TRBV14 | TGTGCCAGCAGCCCCTTTACAGGTCCCCCAGGAAACACCATATATTTT | CASSPFTGPPGNTIYF
- | TRBD2 | TRBJ2-7 | TRBV27 | TGTGCCAGCAGTTTATCGGGGACTATGTCTTTCGAGCAGTACTTC | CASSLSGTMSFEQYF
- | - | TRBJ1-1 | TRBV5-1 | TGCGCCAGCGCTATCGGGGTACGAGCTTTCTTT | CASAIGVRAFF
- | TRBD1 | TRBJ1-1 | TRBV27 | TGTGCCAGCAGTTTTGTTGGGACAGGGGTCACTGAAGCTTTCTTT | CASSFVGTGVTEAFF
- | - | TRBJ2-3 | TRBV5-4 | TGTGCCAGCAGCCTATGGCGGGGCCCAGATACGCAGTATTTT | CASSLWRGPDTQYF
- | - | TRBJ2-7 | TRBV30 | TGTGCCTGGAGTTCCCTTGGAGGGGCTGCCGAGCAGTACTTC | CAWSSLGGAAEQYF
- | - | TRBJ1-1 | TRBV5-6 | TGTGCCAGCAGCTTGGCCTTAGGGGCGGCTTTCTTT | CASSLALGAAFF
- | TRBD2 | TRBJ2-7 | TRBV7-9 | TGTGCCAGCAGCAGGACTAGTGGGTACGAGCAGTACTTC | CASSRTSGYEQYF
- | - | TRBJ2-5 | TRBV28 | TGTGCCAGCAGTTTCGCAGGGGTAGGGGCAGAGACCCAGTACTTC | CASSFAGVGAETQYF
- | TRBD1 | TRBJ2-7 | TRBV27 | TGTGCCAGCAGTTTGAGGACAGGGGGAAGCTCCTACGAGCAGTACTTC | CASSLRTGGSSYEQYF
- | TRBD2 | TRBJ2-5 | TRBV5-1 | TGCGCCAGCAGTTTTACCAGCGGGGCGGAGACCCAGTACTTC | CASSFTSGAETQYF
- | - | TRBJ2-7 | TRBV30 | TGTGCCTGGAGCGGGGTCGACCTCCACGAGCAGTACTTC | CAWSGVDLHEQYF
- | - | TRBJ1-5 | TRBV27 | TGTGCCAGCATCTTGAATCAGCCCCAGCATTTT | CASILNQPQHF
- | TRBD1 | TRBJ1-1 | TRBV28 | TGTGCCAGCAGTTTGATCCGGACAGGGGGAATGAACACTGAAGCTTTCTTT | CASSLIRTGGMNTEAFF
- | TRBD2 | TRBJ2-1 | TRBV7-8 | TGTGCCAGCAGCTTATTCTCTAGCGGGCAGGCCGCAAATGAGCAGTTCTTC | CASSLFSSGQAANEQFF
once | TRBD2 | TRBJ2-7 | TRBV5-1 | TGCGCCAGCAGCCCTAGCGGCTATTCCTACGAGCAGTACTTC | CASSPSGYSYEQYF